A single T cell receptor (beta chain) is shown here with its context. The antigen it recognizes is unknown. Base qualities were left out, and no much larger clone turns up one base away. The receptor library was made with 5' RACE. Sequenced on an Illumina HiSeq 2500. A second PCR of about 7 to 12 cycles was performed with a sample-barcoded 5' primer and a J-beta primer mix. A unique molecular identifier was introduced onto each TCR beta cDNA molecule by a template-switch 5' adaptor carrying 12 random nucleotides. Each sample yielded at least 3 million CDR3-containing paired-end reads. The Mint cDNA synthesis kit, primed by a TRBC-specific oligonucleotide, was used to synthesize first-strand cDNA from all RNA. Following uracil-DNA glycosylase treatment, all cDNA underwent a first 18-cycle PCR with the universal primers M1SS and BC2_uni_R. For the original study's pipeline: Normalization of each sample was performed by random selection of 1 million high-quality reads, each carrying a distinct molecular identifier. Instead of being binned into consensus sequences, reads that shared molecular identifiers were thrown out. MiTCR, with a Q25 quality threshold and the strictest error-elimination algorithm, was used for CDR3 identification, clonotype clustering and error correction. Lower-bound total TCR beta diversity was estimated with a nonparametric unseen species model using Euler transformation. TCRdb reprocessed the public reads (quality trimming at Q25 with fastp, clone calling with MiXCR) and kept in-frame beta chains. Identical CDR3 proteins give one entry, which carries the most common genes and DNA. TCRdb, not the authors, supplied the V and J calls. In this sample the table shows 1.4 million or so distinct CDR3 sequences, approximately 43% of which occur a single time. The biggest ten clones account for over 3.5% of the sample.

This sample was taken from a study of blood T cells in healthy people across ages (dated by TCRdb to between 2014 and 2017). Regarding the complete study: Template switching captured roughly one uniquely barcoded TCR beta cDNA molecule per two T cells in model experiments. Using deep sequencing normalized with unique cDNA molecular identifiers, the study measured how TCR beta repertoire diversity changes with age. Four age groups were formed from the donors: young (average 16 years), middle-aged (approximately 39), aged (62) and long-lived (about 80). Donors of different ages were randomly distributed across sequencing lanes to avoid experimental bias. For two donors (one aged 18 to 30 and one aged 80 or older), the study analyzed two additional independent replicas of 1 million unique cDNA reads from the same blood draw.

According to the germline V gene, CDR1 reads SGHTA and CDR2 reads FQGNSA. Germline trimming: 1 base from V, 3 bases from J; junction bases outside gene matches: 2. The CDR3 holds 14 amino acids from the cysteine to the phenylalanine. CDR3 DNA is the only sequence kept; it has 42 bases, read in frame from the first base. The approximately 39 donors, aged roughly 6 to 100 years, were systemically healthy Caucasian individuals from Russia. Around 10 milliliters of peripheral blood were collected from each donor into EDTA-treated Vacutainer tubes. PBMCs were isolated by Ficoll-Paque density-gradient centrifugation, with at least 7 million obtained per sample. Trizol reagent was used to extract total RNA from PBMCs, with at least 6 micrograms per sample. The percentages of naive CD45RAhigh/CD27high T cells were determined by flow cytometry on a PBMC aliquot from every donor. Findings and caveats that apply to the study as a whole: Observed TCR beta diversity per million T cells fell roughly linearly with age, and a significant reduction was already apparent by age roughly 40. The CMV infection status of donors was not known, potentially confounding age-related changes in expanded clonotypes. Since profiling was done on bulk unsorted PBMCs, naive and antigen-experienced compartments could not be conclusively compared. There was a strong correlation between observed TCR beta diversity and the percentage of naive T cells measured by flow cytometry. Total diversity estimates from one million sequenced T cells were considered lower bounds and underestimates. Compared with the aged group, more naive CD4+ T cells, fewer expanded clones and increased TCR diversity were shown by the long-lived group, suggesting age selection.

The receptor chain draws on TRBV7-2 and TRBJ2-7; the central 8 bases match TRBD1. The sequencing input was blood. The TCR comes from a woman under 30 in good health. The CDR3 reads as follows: CASSLGGQVYEQYF. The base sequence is TGTGCCAGCAGCTTAGGGGGACAGGTCTACGAGCAGTACTTC.